This T cell receptor (beta chain) was sequenced during a study of shared clonotypes between healthy human individuals. Nashville, Tennessee was home to all donors, each a Caucasian adult. Worth noting for this clone: Its target is not known.

Libraries were prepared by immunoSEQ multiplex PCR; TCRdb keeps only in-frame clonotypes and omits some of them. Among around 690,000 clones listed, about 92% were seen once. The study's findings and limits: An anticipated effect of sequencing depth on clonotype sharing among donors was recognized. Around 5% of naive CD4 clonotypes were shared across a few donors.

Germline lookup yields CDR1 LNHDA and CDR2 SQIVND (reference sequence). Deletions cut 7 bases from V and 0 bases from J, with 15 bases between. The CDR3 length is 15 residues. This TCR was sampled from a man aged 18 to 29 in good health. Some clones in this sample may be carry-over from other donors' samples. The sequencing sample was made of memory CD8+ T cells from PBMCs. Subset indicated: CD45RO+ cells pooled with CCR7-negative TemRA cells. The chain carries TRBV19 and TRBJ1-2, with TRBD1 as a possible D gene (6 bases). The CDR3 DNA reads as TGTGCCAGTAATACAGGGAGTTTCCCTAACTATGGCTACACCTTC. Protein sequence: CASNTGSFPNYGYTF. The full variable domain, its missing parts supplied by reference TRBV19 and TRBJ1-2, is DGGITQSPKYLFRKEGQNVTLSCEQNLNHDAMYWYRQDPGQGLRLIYYSQIVNDFQKGDIAEGYSVSREKKESFPLTVTSAQKNPTAFYLCASNTGSFPNYGYTFGSGTRLTVV.